The sequence of this T cell receptor (beta chain) was determined in a study of cytomegalovirus exposure and HLA in healthy donors. Whole-study results and caveats: A later analysis by the authors found several of the most significant clusters apparently linked to common viral pathogens. A later analysis reportedly found that, within productive TCRs, an Asian-associated ancestry cluster had fewer N-insertions than the mean observed across the approximately 690 donors. Cytomegalovirus association was listed for 164 TCR beta chains. The authors excluded some V segments, including TRBV6-2 and TRBV6-3, as indistinguishable.

Remarks on this clone: Its antigen is as yet unknown.

Germline values: CDR1 LNHDA, CDR2 SQIVND (reference sequence). With 0 bases clipped from V and 0 bases from J, the junction kept 14 bases outside the gene matches. This CDR3 contains 20 residues. PCR amplification relied on 60 Vbeta primers (plus 13 Jbeta primers). The table came from immunoSEQ multiplex PCR; TCRdb's copy has only in-frame clones and leaves some out. The sample holds about 150,000 clones, about two thirds seen once. The origin of this receptor is a man in his thirties or forties in good health and CMV-seropositive. Material: PBMCs. This chain links TRBV19 with TRBJ2-3; 8 bases are a match to TRBD2. The CDR3, as DNA: TGTGCCAGTAGTATAGATGCCCTAAAGGTAGCGGGGTCTAGCACAGATACGCAGTATTTT. It specifies CASSIDALKVAGSSTDTQYF. The complete variable domain, with remaining parts taken from reference TRBV19 and TRBJ2-3, reads DGGITQSPKYLFRKEGQNVTLSCEQNLNHDAMYWYRQDPGQGLRLIYYSQIVNDFQKGDIAEGYSVSREKKESFPLTVTSAQKNPTAFYLCASSIDALKVAGSSTDTQYFGPGTRLTVL.